The TCR beta chain under discussion was sequenced for a study of post-analysis software for immune sequencing data. Study at large: Relapsing-remitting, secondary progressive and progressive-relapsing multiple sclerosis were all included among the disease courses.

CDR1 and CDR2 from the germline V gene are MNHEY and SVGAGI. CDR3 size: 14 residues. V was pared by 7 bases and J by 5 bases, with 6 bases of the junction left unmatched. This clonotype came up a few times. No antigen is known for it. Presence of unique molecular identifiers characterized the TCR beta cDNA libraries. About 500,000 cDNA molecules were obtained from about 1 to 10 million T cells. TCRdb reprocessed the PCR reads with MiXCR, giving one entry per CDR3 protein. Of around 700,000 distinct CDR3 sequences detected, roughly three fifths appear once; the ten largest clones hold approximately 10%. The study's findings and limits: Normalized Chao1 diversity was significantly lower in multiple sclerosis patients than in controls. Clustering by F measure revealed strong co-clustering among samples prepared together in one batch. Elevated frequency relative to controls characterized about 5 TRBV segments in patients, TRBV5-6, TRBV5-1 and TRBV20-1 among them.

The TCR was taken from a girl aged 2-15 years with multiple sclerosis. Input material: blood. The rearrangement uses TRBV6-5 and TRBJ2-1; 9 nucleotides align to TRBD1. Written as DNA, the CDR3 is TGTGCCAGCAACGGACAGGGGTTAGACAATGAGCAGTTCTTC. This translates into CASNGQGLDNEQFF.